This T cell receptor beta chain was recorded in a study of blood T cell repertoires in COVID-19. The overall study: Samples representing acute and convalescent COVID-19 were sourced from the United States, Italy and Spain. Sources were T cells, B-cell-depleted T cells, or PBMCs; the material itself was cDNA or gDNA.

This clone is a singleton in its sample. CDR3 length: 18 amino acids. V was shortened by 1 base and J by 0 bases, with 16 bases between the two germline ends. The germline V gene encodes CDR1 SGHVS and CDR2 FQNEAQ. Original processing methods: Amplification of reference gene primers was used by the study to estimate nucleated cell counts. Only in-frame clones appear in the TCRdb table, and some are missing; sequencing was by immunoSEQ multiplex PCR. V and J calls plus clone size are reproduced from that table; the DNA served to infer D and trimming. The sample consists of 75,000 to 90,000 clones, roughly nine tenths of them appearing once.

The clonotype originates from a woman aged 45-60 years in a cohort sampled during active COVID-19. The sequenced sample was peripheral blood. The chain is built from TRBV7-8 and TRBJ1-5; a weak D match, TRBD1 (5 bases). CDR3 DNA: TGTGCCAGCAGCTTAGGAAGTGGCTGGGGCTATAGCAATCAGCCCCAGCATTTT. Translating gives CASSLGSGWGYSNQPQHF.